One T cell receptor beta chain is described in this entry. Its antigen is currently unknown. The V gene lost 2 bases and the J gene lost 8 bases, with 15 bases spanning the gap. The CDR3 covers 14 residues. Germline V gene sequence: CDR1 KGHSH, CDR2 LQKENI. The data were taken from a study of OX40 agonist ivuxolimab in advanced cancers. About the study: Ivuxolimab, which is an agonistic anti-OX40 (CD134) antibody, was administered to the patients.

Points from the study as a whole: At 0.1 to 3.0 mg/kg, clonal expansion of CD4+ and CD8+ blood T cells had occurred by week 6.

Repertoires were generated with immunoSEQ multiplex PCR, while TCRdb's copy carries only in-frame clones and drops some. This sample yields tens of thousands of clones, of which more than 80% are seen a single time; 2% to 2.5% belongs to the top ten. This TCR was recovered from an adult with an advanced solid tumor such as melanoma, head and neck, liver or kidney cancer. Sample: CD4+ or CD8+ T cells sorted from blood, taken in a trial of the OX40 agonist ivuxolimab. The J gene is TRBJ2-5, the V gene TRBV18; D is ambiguous. In DNA, the CDR3 is TGTGCCAGCTCACCAGGGGAAGGCTATGTTACCCAGTACTTC. This encodes CASSPGEGYVTQYF.